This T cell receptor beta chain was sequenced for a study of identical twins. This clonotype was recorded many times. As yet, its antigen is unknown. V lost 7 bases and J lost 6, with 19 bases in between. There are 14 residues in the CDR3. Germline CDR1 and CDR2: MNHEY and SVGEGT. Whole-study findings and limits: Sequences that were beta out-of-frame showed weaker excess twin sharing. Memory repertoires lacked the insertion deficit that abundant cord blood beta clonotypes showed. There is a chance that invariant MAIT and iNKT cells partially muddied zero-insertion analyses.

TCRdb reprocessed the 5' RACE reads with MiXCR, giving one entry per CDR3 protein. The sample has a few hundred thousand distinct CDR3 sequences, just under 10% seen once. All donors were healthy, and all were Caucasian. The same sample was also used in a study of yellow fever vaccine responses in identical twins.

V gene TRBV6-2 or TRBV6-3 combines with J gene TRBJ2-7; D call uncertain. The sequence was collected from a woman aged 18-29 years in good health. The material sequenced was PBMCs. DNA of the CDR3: TGTGCCAGCACTGACTTAACGAGAGAAGCCGAGCAGTACTTC. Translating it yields CASTDLTREAEQYF.